These T cell receptor beta chains were read from a single sample in a study of blood T cell repertoires in COVID-19. Assay: immunoSEQ multiplex PCR; the TCRdb copy retains only in-frame clones and omits some. The sample has roughly 57,000 clones, around 87% seen once; the top ten hold approximately 6%. The sequenced sample was peripheral blood. These receptor sequences come from a woman aged 55-70 years with COVID-19, enrolled during active disease. Each CDR3 is given with its conserved first and last residue. The order of the fields is D gene, clone size, V gene, J gene, CDR3 protein. The D gene is left open where the match is weak. Clone sizes are given selectively: once, few, many, or a class where the clone is expanded.

D gene: .; clone size: .; V gene: TRBV5-1; J gene: TRBJ1-4; CDR3 protein: CASSYGTKNEKLFF
D gene: .; clone size: .; V gene: TRBV27; J gene: TRBJ2-2; CDR3 protein: CASRPLRTDSSRGELFF
D gene: .; clone size: .; V gene: TRBV3-1/TRBV3-2; J gene: TRBJ2-7; CDR3 protein: CASSQGLAEAYEQYF
D gene: TRBD2; clone size: few; V gene: TRBV5-5; J gene: TRBJ2-5; CDR3 protein: CASSLLAGFQETQYF
D gene: TRBD2; clone size: few; V gene: TRBV7-6; J gene: TRBJ2-7; CDR3 protein: CASSLSSGTPYEQYF
D gene: TRBD2; clone size: .; V gene: TRBV3-1/TRBV3-2; J gene: TRBJ2-7; CDR3 protein: CASSWAGTSYEQYF
D gene: TRBD2; clone size: .; V gene: TRBV27; J gene: TRBJ2-1; CDR3 protein: CASSLYWRLAGSYNEQFF
D gene: TRBD1; clone size: .; V gene: TRBV10-3; J gene: TRBJ1-2; CDR3 protein: CAISTGDSRSYTF
D gene: TRBD2; clone size: .; V gene: TRBV5-5; J gene: TRBJ2-7; CDR3 protein: CASSPRLAGEDEQYF
D gene: .; clone size: .; V gene: TRBV21-1; J gene: TRBJ1-4; CDR3 protein: CASSKTGPLTGTANEKLFF
D gene: .; clone size: once; V gene: TRBV12-3/TRBV12-4; J gene: TRBJ1-2; CDR3 protein: CASTGLLGYTF
D gene: TRBD1; clone size: .; V gene: TRBV14; J gene: TRBJ1-3; CDR3 protein: CASSHRQGVSGNTIYF
D gene: .; clone size: .; V gene: TRBV9; J gene: TRBJ2-3; CDR3 protein: CASSVQGSDTQYF
D gene: .; clone size: .; V gene: TRBV10-3; J gene: TRBJ2-7; CDR3 protein: CAISDSSNSYEQYF
D gene: .; clone size: once; V gene: TRBV29-1; J gene: TRBJ2-7; CDR3 protein: CSVAIGLGEQYF
D gene: TRBD1; clone size: .; V gene: TRBV10-3; J gene: TRBJ1-5; CDR3 protein: CAISNGWTGDQPQHF